The 25 T cell receptor beta chains below all came from one sample that was sequenced in a study of cytomegalovirus exposure and HLA in healthy donors. Both 60 Vbeta primers and 13 Jbeta primers went into the PCR. The table came from immunoSEQ multiplex PCR; TCRdb's copy has only in-frame clones and leaves some out. This table holds roughly 100,000 clones, more than 60% found once. Sequenced sample: PBMCs. Receptors were obtained from a man aged 40-50 years in good health and CMV-seronegative.

The chain joins TRBV9 to TRBJ1-1; possibly TRBD1 for D (5 bases). This CDR3 is 13 amino acids long. Deletions cut 5 bases from V and 5 bases from J, with 13 bases between. Germline lookup yields CDR1 SGDLS and CDR2 YYNGEE. The CDR3 spells CASSQAGGTEAFF. CDR3 coding DNA: TGTGCCAGCAGTCAGGCTGGGGGGACTGAAGCTTTCTTT.

The chain combines TRBV9 with TRBJ1-1, with 8 nucleotides matching TRBD1. The CDR3 consists of 15 residues. CDR1 and CDR2 (germline): SGDLS, YYNGEE. Losses at the gene ends were 3 bases for V and 4 bases for J; bases not matched to a gene: 8. In DNA, the CDR3 is TGTGCCAGCAGCGGAATAGGACAGGGTTCCACTGAAGCTTTCTTT. It encodes CASSGIGQGSTEAFF.

CDR3 nucleotides: TGCAGCGCGAGACAGGGGCGGGAGCAGTACTTC. Its protein product is CSARQGREQYF. V is TRBV29-1 and J is TRBJ2-5; possible D gene TRBD1, 8 bases. The CDR3 has 11 residues. Trimming cost V 7 bases and J 11 bases, with 17 bases left between them. Germline V gives CDR1 SQVTM, CDR2 ANQGSEA. The full variable domain, completed using reference TRBV29-1 and TRBJ2-5, is SAVISQKPSRDICQRGTSLTIQCQVDSQVTMMFWYRQQPGQSLTLIATANQGSEATYESGFVIDKFPISRPNLTFSTLTVSNMSPEDSSIYLCSARQGREQYFGPGTRLLVL.

The CDR3 nucleotides read TGTGCCAGCAAATCGGAGTACACCGGGGAGCTGTTTTTT. Amino acids: CASKSEYTGELFF. V is TRBV5-4 and J is TRBJ2-2, with D unclear. Looked up from germline, CDR1 is SGHNT and CDR2 is YYREEE (reference sequence). V lost 6 bases, J lost 3 bases, and 9 bases lay in between. The CDR3 spans 13 residues.

This clone has a handful of counts. J is TRBJ1-2 and V is TRBV7-9; D perhaps matches TRBD1 (5 bases). Germline V lookup: CDR1 SEHNR, CDR2 FQNEAQ (reference sequence). This CDR3 is built from 14 residues. Trimming removed 4 bases from V and 6 bases from J, with 15 bases in between. The CDR3 is CASSSQVTPNGYTF. The CDR3 DNA sequence: TGTGCCAGCAGCTCACAGGTTACCCCTAATGGCTACACCTTC.

V is TRBV12-5 and J is TRBJ2-1; unclear D gene. Germline V CDR1 and CDR2: LGHNT, FRNRAP. The CDR3 is 14 amino acids. Trimming cost V 6 bases and J 9 bases, with 18 bases left between them. CDR3 coding DNA: TGTGCTAGTGGCCAAGGCGGTGTTATGTCTGAGCAGTTCTTC. Protein product: CASGQGGVMSEQFF.

The chain couples TRBV5-1 to TRBJ2-1; 8 bases are a match to TRBD2. The CDR3 covers 15 residues. Trimming took 1 base from V and 5 from J; bases not matched to a gene: 5. Germline CDR1 reads SGHRS; CDR2 reads YFSETQ. CDR3 in DNA: TGCGCCAGCAGCTTGTTGCTAGCGGGCGACAATGAGCAGTTCTTC. Translating gives CASSLLLAGDNEQFF.

This clone turned up a few times. The gene calls are TRBV4-2 and TRBJ2-5; 9 bases fit TRBD1. Trimming removed 6 bases from V and 4 bases from J; junction bases left unmatched: 15. Germline V gives CDR1 LGHNA, CDR2 YNFKEQ. This CDR3 contains 17 residues. Written as DNA, the CDR3 is TGTGCCAGCAGTCCCCGTGGGTCGGGACAGGGTGGAGAGACCCAGTACTTC. It yields the protein CASSPRGSGQGGETQYF.

This chain joins TRBV7-8 and TRBJ2-2; 7 nucleotides align to TRBD2. Looked up from germline, CDR1 is SGHVS and CDR2 is FQNEAQ. CDR3 length equals 16 residues. Trimming cost V 1 base and J 7 bases; bases outside gene matches: 9. The CDR3 loop reads CASSLVVSAGIGELFF. The CDR3 DNA reads TGTGCCAGCAGCTTAGTCGTCTCAGCGGGAATCGGGGAGCTGTTTTTT. Using reference TRBV7-8 and TRBJ2-2 for the parts outside the CDR3, the full variable domain is GAGVSQSPRYKVAKRGQDVALRCDPISGHVSLFWYQQALGQGPEFLTYFQNEAQLDKSGLPSDRFFAERPEGSVSTLKIQRTQQEDSAVYLCASSLVVSAGIGELFFGEGSRLTVL.

V is TRBV7-9 and J is TRBJ1-1, with unresolved D. CDR3 length equals 14 residues. Trimming pared 2 bases from V and 10 bases from J, leaving 17 bases between. The V gene's germline CDR1 is SEHNR and CDR2 FQNEAQ (reference sequence). The CDR3: CASSLRSIAVGAFF. As DNA, the CDR3 is TGTGCCAGCAGCTTAAGAAGTATAGCAGTCGGAGCTTTCTTT.

The genes are TRBV4-1 and TRBJ2-5; 7 nucleotides agree with TRBD2. Per the germline V gene, CDR1 is MGHRA and CDR2 is YSYEKL. The CDR3 runs 16 residues. With 2 bases clipped from V and 1 base from J, the junction kept 7 bases outside the gene matches. The CDR3 sequence: CASSQSPASGQETQYF. In DNA form, the CDR3 reads TGCGCCAGCAGCCAATCTCCGGCTAGCGGCCAAGAGACCCAGTACTTC.

This chain uses TRBV5-1 with TRBJ2-2, with 12 nucleotides matching TRBD2. Losses at the gene ends were 4 bases for V and 1 base for J; bases not matched to a gene: 5. CDR1 SGHRS and CDR2 YFSETQ come from the germline V gene. The CDR3 is 17 residues long. Here the CDR3 reads CASSRGGLAGNTGELFF. CDR3 DNA: TGCGCCAGCAGCAGAGGGGGACTAGCGGGGAACACCGGGGAGCTGTTTTTT.

This sequence joins TRBV5-1 and TRBJ2-7, with 7 positions matching TRBD1. CDR1 is SGHRS, CDR2 YFSETQ, per germline. This CDR3 is 14 amino acids long. V lost 4 bases and J lost 0; bases outside the gene matches: 4. CDR3 sequence reads: CASSKTGSSYEQYF. As DNA, the CDR3 is TGCGCCAGCAGCAAGACAGGGAGCTCCTACGAGCAGTACTTC. The full variable domain, in which reference TRBV5-1 and TRBJ2-7 provide the parts outside the CDR3, is KAGVTQTPRYLIKTRGQQVTLSCSPISGHRSVSWYQQTPGQGLQFLFEYFSETQRNKGNFPGRFSGRQFSNSRSEMNVSTLELGDSALYLCASSKTGSSYEQYFGPGTRLTVT.

V is TRBV4-2 and J is TRBJ2-3, with 7 bases fitting TRBD1. V was clipped by 1 base and J by 4 bases; unmatched bases: 2. The germline V gene encodes CDR1 LGHNA and CDR2 YNFKEQ. The CDR3 totals 14 residues. CDR3 bases: TGTGCCAGCAGCCAAGGACAGGGCCCAGATACGCAGTATTTT. Protein: CASSQGQGPDTQYF.

The chain recombines TRBV10-3 with TRBJ2-5; TRBD1 is a possible D gene (5 bases). The germline CDR1 and CDR2 sequences are ENHRY and SYGVKD. Trimming removed 0 bases from V and 5 bases from J, with 10 bases in between. The CDR3 runs 14 residues. The CDR3 bases are TGTGCCATCAGTGAGTCAGGGGTGAGGGAGACCCAGTACTTC. Protein: CAISESGVRETQYF.

This chain joins TRBV6-1 and TRBJ1-5; the match to TRBD1 covers 8 bases. This CDR3 has 19 residues. The V gene's germline CDR1 is MNHNS and CDR2 SASEGT. J gave up 0 bases and V 3 bases, and 13 bases lay outside the gene matches. CDR3 in amino acids: CASSDNYRNRGFSNQPQHF. The CDR3 DNA follows: TGTGCCAGCAGTGATAACTATAGGAACAGGGGGTTTAGCAATCAGCCCCAGCATTTT.

This clone was seen only a few times. The chain carries TRBV6-1 and TRBJ2-3, with D tentatively TRBD1 (6 bases). Germline assignment: CDR1 MNHNS and CDR2 SASEGT. Trimming left V 7 bases short and J 2 bases short, with 10 bases between. This CDR3 has 13 amino acids. As DNA, the CDR3 is TGTGCCAGCACTACAGGGACCACAGATACGCAGTATTTT. This codes for CASTTGTTDTQYF.

The V gene is TRBV6-1, the J gene TRBJ2-5; D may be TRBD1 (5 bases). The germline V gene encodes CDR1 MNHNS and CDR2 SASEGT. Trimming left V 2 bases short and J 7 bases short, with 17 bases between. CDR3 length: 15 residues. The chain's CDR3 is CASSERSAGSGTQYF. In DNA form, the CDR3 reads TGTGCCAGCAGTGAACGTTCTGCAGGGTCAGGGACCCAGTACTTC.

As regards this clone: Additional DNA sequences in this sample encode the identical CDR3. The rearrangement links TRBV18 to TRBJ1-3, with 7 bases aligning to TRBD1. The CDR3 covers 15 residues. V shed 3 bases and J 2 bases; nucleotides not matched to a gene: 4. The germline gives CDR1 KGHSH, CDR2 LQKENI. The CDR3 sequence: CASSPSGGTGNTIYF. The DNA of the CDR3 is TGTGCCAGCTCACCCTCAGGGGGGACTGGAAACACCATATATTTT.

The J gene is TRBJ1-1, the V gene TRBV27; TRBD1 is a possible D gene (5 bases). This CDR3 has 17 residues. The V gene's germline CDR1 is MNHEY and CDR2 SMNVEV (reference sequence). The V gene lost 6 bases and the J gene lost 6 bases, with 26 bases spanning the gap. The CDR3 loop reads CASSPLGIIGAEAEAFF. The CDR3 DNA sequence: TGTGCCAGCAGCCCTCTGGGGATCATAGGGGCTGAGGCTGAAGCTTTCTTT.

This clone was counted between two and nine times. As DNA, the CDR3 is TGTGCCAGCAGTTCCCGGGGTGGGAATTCACCCCTCCACTTT. This encodes CASSSRGGNSPLHF. The V call is TRBV6-5, the J call TRBJ1-6; D unclear. The germline V and J ends were trimmed by 4 bases and 7 bases, with 11 bases remaining between them. There are 14 residues in the CDR3. The germline CDR1 and CDR2 sequences are MNHEY and SVGAGI.

This clone was observed a single time. CDR3 in amino acids: CASSQLDREATEAFF. The CDR3 DNA sequence: TGTGCCAGCAGCCAATTAGACCGGGAGGCGACTGAAGCTTTCTTT. V is TRBV4-2 and J is TRBJ1-1; unclear D gene. The germline V and J ends were trimmed by 2 bases and 5 bases, with 15 bases remaining between them. CDR3 length: 15 amino acids. Germline V CDR1 and CDR2: LGHNA, YNFKEQ.

The genes are TRBV2 and TRBJ1-1; 7 nucleotides match TRBD1. This CDR3 has 14 residues. Germline CDR1 reads SNHLY; CDR2 reads FYNNEI. After removal of 3 bases from V and 4 bases from J, the junction contained 5 bases not matched to a gene. The CDR3 region has the DNA TGTGCCAGCAGTGACCAGGGGGTCCGCACTGAAGCTTTCTTT. Translating gives CASSDQGVRTEAFF.

The rearrangement joins TRBV19 to TRBJ2-1; 9 bases line up with TRBD2. This CDR3 is 14 amino acids long. The germline gives CDR1 LNHDA, CDR2 SQIVND (reference sequence). The V segment lost 3 bases and the J segment 8 bases; nucleotides outside the gene matches: 5. DNA of the CDR3: TGTGCCAGTAGTATTGGGACTAGCTTAGATGAGCAGTTCTTC. This gives the protein CASSIGTSLDEQFF.

The chain couples TRBV4-1 to TRBJ1-6; 10 nucleotides line up with TRBD1. The germline gives CDR1 MGHRA, CDR2 YSYEKL. The length of the CDR3 is 15 residues. The J segment lost 9 bases and the V segment lost 4 bases, leaving 6 bases of the junction unmatched. The CDR3 region is CASSRGQGISSPLHF. The CDR3 bases are TGCGCCAGCAGCCGGGGACAGGGGATAAGTTCACCCCTCCACTTT.